The 18 T cell receptor beta chains reported below all come from one sample, sequenced in a study of T cell responses to AZD1222 COVID-19 vaccine. The assay was immunoSEQ multiplex PCR, and TCRdb's table has in-frame clones only and misses some. This sample yields 150,000 to 200,000 clones, of which approximately 90% are seen a single time; roughly 27% belongs to the top ten. Here the sequenced sample was peripheral blood, taken 28 days after the second AZD1222 dose. These receptors all come from an adult who received the AZD1222 COVID-19 vaccine.

This rearrangement joins TRBV6-6 to TRBJ2-3; 7 nucleotides agree with TRBD2. CDR1 is MNHNY and CDR2 is SVGAGI in the germline V gene (reference sequence). The CDR3 totals 16 residues. The J segment lost 4 bases and the V segment lost 3 bases, leaving 10 bases of the junction unmatched. The CDR3 DNA reads TGTGCCAGCAGTTATAGGGCGGGAGTGAGGCCAGATACGCAGTATTTT. Encoded protein: CASSYRAGVRPDTQYF.

The count of this clone is one. The chain is built from TRBV3-1 (or the pseudogene TRBV3-2) and TRBJ1-2; 10 nucleotides agree with TRBD1. The CDR3 spans 12 residues. CDR1 and CDR2 from the germline V gene are LGHDT and YNNKEL (reference sequence). V lost 3 bases and J lost 11; bases outside the gene matches: 3. The chain's CDR3 is CASSHRDRGYTF. Here the CDR3 DNA reads TGTGCCAGCAGCCACCGGGACAGGGGTTACACCTTC.

The J gene is TRBJ1-2, the V gene TRBV19; unclear D gene. The CDR3 is 15 amino acids. Trimming removed 6 bases from V and 4 bases from J, with 18 bases in between. CDR1 and CDR2 (germline): LNHDA, SQIVND (reference sequence). The CDR3 reads CASSQALTPTYGYTF. CDR3 sequence (DNA): TGTGCCAGTAGCCAGGCTTTGACACCCACCTATGGCTACACCTTC.

The chain has TRBV7-8 and TRBJ2-7, with 13 bases aligning to TRBD2. J gave up 4 bases and V 4 bases, and 4 bases lay outside the gene matches. This CDR3 has 15 residues. CDR1 SGHVS and CDR2 FQNEAQ come from the germline V gene. CDR3 coding DNA: TGTGCCAGCAGCTCGGGACTAGCGGGGAAATACGAGCAGTACTTC. Its protein is CASSSGLAGKYEQYF. The whole variable domain, filled in from reference TRBV7-8 and TRBJ2-7, reads GAGVSQSPRYKVAKRGQDVALRCDPISGHVSLFWYQQALGQGPEFLTYFQNEAQLDKSGLPSDRFFAERPEGSVSTLKIQRTQQEDSAVYLCASSSGLAGKYEQYFGPGTRLTVT.

This CDR3 reads CASSHLTNQPQHF. CDR3 DNA: TGCGCCAGCAGTCACCTTACTAATCAGCCCCAGCATTTT. The gene calls are TRBV23-1 and TRBJ1-5; D ambiguous. TRBV23-1 is an open reading frame, and its role is uncertain. V was shortened by 3 bases and J by 4 bases, with 7 bases between the two germline ends. This CDR3 is built from 13 residues.

The chain couples TRBV7-3 to TRBJ2-2; 7 nucleotides match TRBD2. V shed 6 bases, J shed 4 bases, and the junction held 5 bases outside the gene matches. CDR1 is SGHTA and CDR2 is FQGTGA in the germline V gene. This CDR3 contains 14 residues. The CDR3 spells CASSEGRGTGELFF. The CDR3 nucleotides read TGTGCCAGCAGTGAGGGGAGGGGCACCGGGGAGCTGTTTTTT. Based on the CDR3 plus reference TRBV7-3 and TRBJ2-2, the full variable domain is GAGVSQTPSNKVTEKGKYVELRCDPISGHTALYWYRQSLGQGPEFLIYFQGTGAADDSGLPNDRFFAVRPEGSVSTLKIQRTERGDSAVYLCASSEGRGTGELFFGEGSRLTVL.

The chain combines TRBV2 with TRBJ2-3; 13 nucleotides align to TRBD2. Unmatched junction bases numbered 6, after V lost 6 bases and J lost 6 bases. Germline V gene sequence: CDR1 SNHLY, CDR2 FYNNEI. This CDR3 comprises 15 residues. The CDR3 protein is CASSRTSGSADTQYF. The CDR3 DNA is TGTGCCAGCAGCCGGACTAGCGGGAGCGCGGATACGCAGTATTTT.

V is TRBV28 and J is TRBJ1-1; D is unresolved. V lost 2 bases to trimming and J lost 1 base, with 11 bases between them. This CDR3 spans 15 amino acids. Germline assignment: CDR1 MDHEN and CDR2 SYDVKM. In nucleotides, the CDR3 is TGTGCCAGCAGTTTAGTCGGGGTCGGGAACACTGAAGCTTTCTTT. It yields the protein CASSLVGVGNTEAFF.

The J gene is TRBJ1-2, the V gene TRBV18; 9 positions match TRBD1. CDR1 is KGHSH, CDR2 LQKENI, per germline. The CDR3 has 14 residues. Germline trimming cut 2 bases from V and 2 bases from J; bases unmatched to any gene: 0. CDR3 nucleotides: TGTGCCAGCTCACCAACAGGGGGCAACTATGGCTACACCTTC. Translated: CASSPTGGNYGYTF.

CDR3 bases: TGTGCCACCCACATCGGACAGGGGAGATACAATGAGCAGTTCTTC. It is translated as CATHIGQGRYNEQFF. The V gene is TRBV19, the J gene TRBJ2-1, with 9 bases identical to TRBD1. This CDR3 has 15 residues. CDR1 is LNHDA, CDR2 SQIVND, per germline (reference sequence). Losses at the gene ends were 10 bases for V and 4 bases for J; bases not matched to a gene: 11.

The CDR3 DNA follows: TGTGCCAGCAGTGACTCACGGGCCTCACGAAGAAACACCATATATTTT. This translates into CASSDSRASRRNTIYF. The gene calls are TRBV25-1 and TRBJ1-3; D uncertain. The CDR3 has 16 amino acids. Germline values: CDR1 MGHDK, CDR2 SYGVNS. V was pared by 3 bases and J by 5 bases, with 17 bases between. The full variable domain, completed using reference TRBV25-1 and TRBJ1-3, is EADIYQTPRYLVIGTGKKITLECSQTMGHDKMYWYQQDPGMELHLIHYSYGVNSTEKGDLSSESTVSRIRTEHFPLTLESARPSHTSQYLCASSDSRASRRNTIYFGEGSWLTVV.

This chain connects TRBV6-5 to TRBJ2-1; D gene uncertain. V lost 8 bases and J 8 bases, leaving 16 bases between the germline ends. Germline lookup yields CDR1 MNHEY and CDR2 SVGAGI. The CDR3 totals 13 residues. In DNA form, the CDR3 reads TGTGCCAGCGGCAAAGCAGGTGTCTATGAGCAGTTCTTC. Protein product: CASGKAGVYEQFF.

The V and J genes are TRBV28 and TRBJ2-2; D is possibly TRBD1 (5 bases). Deletions cut 3 bases from V and 4 bases from J, with 12 bases between. This CDR3 is built from 15 residues. Germline V gene sequence: CDR1 MDHEN, CDR2 SYDVKM. CDR3 loop: CASSFSQGTTGELFF. CDR3 DNA sequence: TGTGCCAGCAGTTTCTCCCAGGGAACCACCGGGGAGCTGTTTTTT.

The count of this clone is one. This chain connects TRBV7-9 to TRBJ1-6; 7 positions agree with TRBD1. The CDR3 totals 15 residues. The germline gives CDR1 SEHNR, CDR2 FQNEAQ (reference sequence). The V segment lost 2 bases and the J segment 10 bases; nucleotides outside the gene matches: 8. CDR3 in DNA: TGTGCCAGCAGCTTACCTTTAACAGGGGACTCACCCCTCCACTTT. It translates to CASSLPLTGDSPLHF.

V gene TRBV28 combines with J gene TRBJ2-7; D not certain. From germline, CDR1 is MDHEN and CDR2 SYDVKM. This CDR3 comprises 12 residues. The V and J ends lost 7 bases and 4 bases respectively, with 11 bases between them. DNA for the CDR3: TGTGCCAGCAACTACCAGGCGTACGAGCAGTACTTC. As protein: CASNYQAYEQYF.

On this clone: Different DNA sequences within this sample yield the same CDR3. This chain joins TRBV7-2 and TRBJ2-5; 10 bases fit TRBD1. The CDR3 consists of 14 residues. The germline V gene has CDR1 SGHTA and CDR2 FQGNSA. V shed 3 bases, J shed 2 bases, and the junction held 0 bases outside the gene matches. The CDR3 DNA reads TGTGCCAGCAGCTTGGACAGGGGGCAAGAGACCCAGTACTTC. Translated, it gives CASSLDRGQETQYF.

The chain has TRBV28 and TRBJ2-4; D is perhaps TRBD1 or TRBD2 (6 bases each). The CDR3 loop spans 15 amino acids. Germline loops: CDR1 MDHEN, CDR2 SYDVKM. Trimming took 3 bases from V and 3 from J, leaving 12 bases between them. The CDR3: CASSFWGALKNIQYF. CDR3 in DNA: TGTGCCAGCAGTTTTTGGGGGGCGCTCAAAAACATTCAGTACTTC.

The chain recombines TRBV4-2 with TRBJ2-3; D ambiguous. Deletions cut 0 bases from V and 6 bases from J, with 10 bases between. The CDR3 has 14 amino acids. Germline loops: CDR1 LGHNA, CDR2 YNFKEQ. The CDR3 loop is CASSQESLRDTQYF. The CDR3 DNA sequence: TGTGCCAGCAGCCAAGAGTCGTTACGGGATACGCAGTATTTT.